A selection of T cell receptor beta chains follows, all from one sample in a study of shared clonotypes between healthy human individuals. Clones were sequenced by immunoSEQ multiplex PCR, and TCRdb holds only the in-frame ones, with some missing. The sample lists 2 million to 2.5 million clones, roughly 93% occurring once. The sequencing input was naive CD4+ T cells from PBMCs. These receptors came from a man between 18 and 35 years old in good health. Some clones in this sample may be carry-over from other donors' samples. Each CDR3 is given with its conserved first and last residue. D genes are given only for firm matches. Clone size is not always given. Where it is, it says once, few, many or a class for expanded clones.

D gene,J gene,V gene,CDR3 length,clone size,CDR3 protein,CDR3 DNA
-,TRBJ2-4,TRBV27,12,-,CASSPAKNIQYF,TGTGCCAGCAGCCCAGCCAAAAACATTCAGTACTTC
-,TRBJ1-4,TRBV10-3,13,-,CAISEDSNEKLFF,TGTGCCATCAGTGAGGACAGTAATGAAAAACTGTTTTTT
-,TRBJ2-3,TRBV29-1,14,-,CSVSAATSTDTQYF,TGCAGCGTTTCCGCCGCAACTAGCACAGATACGCAGTATTTT
TRBD1,TRBJ2-2,TRBV9,19,-,CASSVTPHGGQGPTGELFF,TGTGCCAGCAGCGTAACCCCCCATGGGGGACAGGGTCCCACCGGGGAGCTGTTTTTT
-,TRBJ1-3,TRBV7-2,14,-,CASSLASSGNTIYF,TGTGCCAGCAGCTTAGCTAGCTCTGGAAACACCATATATTTT
-,TRBJ2-7,TRBV5-1,13,-,CASSLTDYYEQYF,TGCGCCAGCAGCTTGACAGATTACTACGAGCAGTACTTC
TRBD1,TRBJ2-3,TRBV5-4,16,-,CASSLLQGMLVDTQYF,TGTGCCAGCAGTCTCCTACAGGGGATGTTAGTAGATACGCAGTATTTT
-,TRBJ1-4,TRBV27,13,-,CASSTTFGEKLFF,TGTGCCAGCAGTACGACCTTTGGGGAAAAACTGTTTTTT
-,TRBJ1-1,TRBV6-5,16,-,CASSYSGGRGNTEAFF,TGTGCCAGCAGTTACTCGGGGGGTAGGGGAAACACTGAAGCTTTCTTT
TRBD2,TRBJ2-1,TRBV9,15,-,CASSEAGGSYNEQFF,TGTGCCAGCAGCGAAGCGGGAGGGTCCTACAATGAGCAGTTCTTC
-,TRBJ2-3,TRBV2,14,-,CASSEGGGTDTQYF,TGTGCCAGCAGTGAAGGGGGGGGCACAGATACGCAGTATTTT
-,TRBJ2-2,TRBV2,14,once,CASSEFRAAGELFF,TGTGCCAGCAGTGAGTTCAGGGCGGCCGGGGAGCTGTTTTTT
-,TRBJ2-3,TRBV29-1,14,-,CSVAGDPRTDTQYF,TGCAGCGTTGCCGGTGACCCGCGCACAGATACGCAGTATTTT